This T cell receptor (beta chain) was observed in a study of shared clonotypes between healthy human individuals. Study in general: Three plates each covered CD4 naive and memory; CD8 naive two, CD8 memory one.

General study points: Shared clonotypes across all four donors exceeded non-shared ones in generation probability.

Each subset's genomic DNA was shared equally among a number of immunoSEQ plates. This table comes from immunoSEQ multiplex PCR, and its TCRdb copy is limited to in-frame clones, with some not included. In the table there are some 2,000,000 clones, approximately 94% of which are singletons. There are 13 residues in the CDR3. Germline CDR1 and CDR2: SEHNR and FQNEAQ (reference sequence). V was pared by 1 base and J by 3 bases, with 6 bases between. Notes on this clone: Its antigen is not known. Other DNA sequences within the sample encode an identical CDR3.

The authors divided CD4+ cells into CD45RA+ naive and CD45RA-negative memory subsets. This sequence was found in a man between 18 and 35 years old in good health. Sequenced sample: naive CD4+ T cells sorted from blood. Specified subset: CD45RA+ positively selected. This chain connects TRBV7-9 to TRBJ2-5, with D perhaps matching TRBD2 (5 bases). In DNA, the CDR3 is TGTGCCAGCAGCTTAGTGGGAGAAGAGACCCAGTACTTC. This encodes CASSLVGEETQYF.